This T cell receptor (beta chain) is drawn from a study of identical twins. A template switching step contributed a universal primer site, while unique molecular identifiers were present in the cDNA. TCRdb redid the calling of the 5' RACE reads with MiXCR, one entry per CDR3 protein. The table includes hundreds of thousands of distinct CDR3 sequences, approximately 6% detected once. This clonotype showed up many times. Its specificity is unknown. The study, taken as a whole, reports: Alpha sequences out of frame and shared by twins had excess low generation probability. Abundant cord blood beta clonotypes carried fewer insertions; memory repertoires showed none.

The CDR3 covers 16 residues. After removal of 4 bases from V and 3 bases from J, the junction contained 10 bases not matched to a gene. In germline, CDR1 is SGHRS, CDR2 YFSETQ. The receptor comes from a man between 18 and 35 years old in good health. The chain recombines TRBV5-1 with TRBJ1-1; 9 nucleotides line up with TRBD1. The sequenced sample consisted of naive T cells sorted from blood. CDR3 in DNA: TGCGCCAGCAGCCATCGCGGGACAGGGATGGACACTGAAGCTTTCTTT. This codes for CASSHRGTGMDTEAFF. The full variable domain, rest sourced from reference TRBV5-1 and TRBJ1-1, is KAGVTQTPRYLIKTRGQQVTLSCSPISGHRSVSWYQQTPGQGLQFLFEYFSETQRNKGNFPGRFSGRQFSNSRSEMNVSTLELGDSALYLCASSHRGTGMDTEAFFGQGTRLTVV.